What follows describes a single T cell receptor (beta chain). The antigen remains unidentified. The source of the sample is a study of T cell repertoires in cytomegalovirus infection. Study background: CMV epitopes used comprised recently identified HLA-C-restricted ones and well-studied HLA-B-restricted ones. From public TCR beta signatures came an indication of both CMV infection and matching HLA type.

Study-wide findings and caveats: In two of eight donors, the top clonotype was HLA-C-restricted CMV-specific.

Trimming took 4 bases from V and 6 from J; bases not matched to a gene: 8. Per the germline V gene, CDR1 is LGHNA and CDR2 is YSLEER. The CDR3 is 14 residues long. TCRdb itself ran the reads through MiXCR, one entry per CDR3 protein. The sample has 27,000 or so distinct CDR3 sequences, around a fifth seen once. V gene TRBV4-3 combines with J gene TRBJ1-2; the match to TRBD1 covers 7 bases. The sequencing used CD8+ T cells from cultured PBMCs, collected from culture after CMV antigen stimulation. The receptor comes from a human donor in good health (CMV status not recorded). Some clones in this sample may be carry-over from other donors' samples. The CDR3 region is CASSPAGGGNGYTF. The CDR3 nucleotides are TGCGCCAGCAGCCCGGCCGGAGGGGGCAATGGCTACACCTTC.